The 24 T cell receptor beta chains below were found in one sample sequenced in a study of shared clonotypes between healthy human individuals. Repertoires were generated with immunoSEQ multiplex PCR, while TCRdb's copy carries only in-frame clones and drops some. Here the sample spans 650,000 to 750,000 clones, roughly 70% being singletons. The sequenced sample was memory CD4+ T cells sorted from blood. Stated subset: CD45RA-negative fraction. These receptors were obtained from a woman aged 25 to 39 in good health.

The rearrangement joins TRBV11-2 to TRBJ1-1; 8 bases are shared with TRBD1. The J segment lost 6 bases and the V segment lost 3 bases, leaving 6 bases of the junction unmatched. CDR3 length: 14 amino acids. Germline CDR1 reads SGHAT; CDR2 reads FQNNGV. The CDR3 region has the DNA TGTGCCAGCAGCTTTTCGGACAGGGTAGCTGAAGCTTTCTTT. The encoded protein is CASSFSDRVAEAFF.

In the case of this clone: This same CDR3 is encoded by further DNA sequences in the sample. The chain has TRBV28 and TRBJ2-7; perhaps TRBD1 as D (5 bases). Per the germline V gene, CDR1 is MDHEN and CDR2 is SYDVKM. The CDR3 consists of 13 residues. Trimming stripped 2 bases from V and 2 bases from J, with 7 bases between. CDR3 DNA sequence: TGTGCCAGCAGTTTACAGGGCCCCTACGAGCAGTACTTC. It translates to CASSLQGPYEQYF.

The chain couples TRBV2 to TRBJ2-3, with TRBD1 identical over 8 bases. Unmatched junction bases numbered 7, after V lost 6 bases and J lost 2 bases. CDR3 size: 15 residues. Germline V gives CDR1 SNHLY, CDR2 FYNNEI. DNA for the CDR3: TGTGCCAGCAGACGCCGGACAGGGACCACAGATACGCAGTATTTT. This encodes CASRRRTGTTDTQYF.

A remark on this clone: Other DNA sequences in this sample translate to the same CDR3. The chain joins TRBV19 to TRBJ1-5; D may be TRBD1 (5 bases). CDR1 and CDR2 from the germline V gene are LNHDA and SQIVND (reference sequence). Trimming removed 0 bases at V and 3 bases at J, with 9 bases between. This CDR3 spans 15 amino acids. Here the CDR3 reads CASSIDQGSNQPQHF. DNA for the CDR3: TGTGCCAGTAGTATAGATCAGGGTTCCAATCAGCCCCAGCATTTT. Full variable domain (outside the CDR3, taken from reference TRBV19 and TRBJ1-5): DGGITQSPKYLFRKEGQNVTLSCEQNLNHDAMYWYRQDPGQGLRLIYYSQIVNDFQKGDIAEGYSVSREKKESFPLTVTSAQKNPTAFYLCASSIDQGSNQPQHFGDGTRLSIL.

V gene TRBV10-2 combines with J gene TRBJ1-5; 8 positions agree with TRBD1. CDR3 length: 14 amino acids. Germline lookup yields CDR1 WSHSY and CDR2 SAAADI. V lost 4 bases and J lost 4; bases outside the gene matches: 3. The CDR3 region is CASSGQGNNQPQHF. The CDR3 region has the DNA TGCGCCAGCAGTGGACAGGGGAATAATCAGCCCCAGCATTTT.

The CDR3 region has the DNA TGCGCCAGCAGCTTACTCAGGACGGGTGAAAAACTGTTTTTT. Its protein product is CASSLLRTGEKLFF. V usage is TRBV5-1 and J usage is TRBJ1-4; D not resolved. CDR1 and CDR2 from the germline V gene are SGHRS and YFSETQ. The CDR3 is 14 residues long. V was cut by 2 bases and J by 7 bases, with 12 bases left in between.

The chain recombines TRBV11-2 with TRBJ1-2, with TRBD1 matching over 7 bases. The CDR3 is made up of 16 amino acids. Looked up from germline, CDR1 is SGHAT and CDR2 is FQNNGV. V shed 0 bases and J 6 bases; nucleotides not matched to a gene: 10. CDR3 nucleotides: TGTGCCAGCAGCTTAGAAGTCGACAGGGTGGGGGATGGCTACACCTTC. It yields the protein CASSLEVDRVGDGYTF.

V and J are TRBV2 and TRBJ2-5; D might be TRBD1 (5 bases). Looked up from germline, CDR1 is SNHLY and CDR2 is FYNNEI. V was clipped by 1 base and J by 3 bases, with 9 bases between them. CDR3 length equals 14 residues. The CDR3 protein is CASSEVWGKETQYF. CDR3 in DNA: TGTGCCAGCAGTGAAGTTTGGGGCAAAGAGACCCAGTACTTC.

The chain has TRBV29-1 and TRBJ2-6, with TRBD1 matching 11 bases. This CDR3 comprises 16 residues. V lost 7 bases to trimming and J lost 0 bases; unmatched junction nucleotides: 5. CDR1 is SQVTM and CDR2 is ANQGSEA in the germline V gene. For the CDR3, the DNA is TGCAGCGCCTGGACAGGGGGCCTCTCTGGGGCCAACGTCCTGACTTTC. This translates into CSAWTGGLSGANVLTF. The full variable domain, its missing parts supplied by reference TRBV29-1 and TRBJ2-6, is SAVISQKPSRDICQRGTSLTIQCQVDSQVTMMFWYRQQPGQSLTLIATANQGSEATYESGFVIDKFPISRPNLTFSTLTVSNMSPEDSSIYLCSAWTGGLSGANVLTFGAGSRLTVL.

The chain has TRBV2 and TRBJ2-6; D may be TRBD1 or TRBD2 (6 bases each). V dropped 8 bases and J dropped 2 bases, with 10 bases sitting between them. There are 14 residues in the CDR3. Germline lookup yields CDR1 SNHLY and CDR2 FYNNEI. The CDR3 reads CASAGGTGANVLTF. The CDR3, as DNA: TGTGCCAGCGCCGGGGGCACTGGGGCCAACGTCCTGACTTTC.

The V and J genes are TRBV28 and TRBJ2-7; 7 positions agree with TRBD1. CDR1 MDHEN and CDR2 SYDVKM come from the germline V gene. The CDR3 has 14 residues. J gave up 0 bases and V 8 bases, and 7 bases lay outside the gene matches. DNA for the CDR3: TGTGCCAGCTCCACTTACAGGGGCTCCTACGAGCAGTACTTC. This translates into CASSTYRGSYEQYF.

In this sample, this clone turned up a few times. The chain couples TRBV28 to TRBJ1-1; TRBD1 aligns across 12 bases. CDR1 MDHEN and CDR2 SYDVKM come from the germline V gene. Trimming cost V 2 bases and J 10 bases; bases outside gene matches: 14. The CDR3 has 17 residues. The CDR3 protein is CASSLTPPRDRGRGAFF. In DNA, the CDR3 is TGTGCCAGCAGTTTAACCCCCCCCCGGGACAGGGGGCGCGGAGCTTTCTTT.

The chain combines TRBV7-7 with TRBJ2-1; no clear D gene. This CDR3 has 14 amino acids. In germline, CDR1 is SSHAT, CDR2 FNYEAQ (reference sequence). V gave up 1 base and J gave up 6 bases, with 10 bases separating them. CDR3 protein: CASSLDKGSNEQFF. The CDR3 DNA sequence: TGTGCCAGCAGCTTAGATAAGGGAAGCAATGAGCAGTTCTTC.

This chain joins TRBV7-2 and TRBJ2-1; TRBD2 matches 15 bases. The CDR3 is made up of 18 amino acids. Germline CDR1 is SGHTA and CDR2 is FQGNSA. The trim removed 5 bases at V and 2 bases at J, leaving 7 bases unmatched. The CDR3 region has the DNA TGTGCCAGCAGCCTGGGACTAGCGGGAGGTGTAACCTACAATGAGCAGTTCTTC. The encoded protein is CASSLGLAGGVTYNEQFF.

The chain is built from TRBV7-2 and TRBJ1-4, with D maybe TRBD1 (5 bases). Germline V lookup: CDR1 SGHTA, CDR2 FQGNSA. The ends were cut back, 1 base at V and 6 bases at J, with 15 bases in the middle. This CDR3 has 16 residues. CDR3: CASSLGWGPRDEKLFF. The CDR3 DNA reads as TGTGCCAGCAGCTTAGGTTGGGGCCCCCGAGATGAAAAACTGTTTTTT.

The chain couples TRBV21-1 to TRBJ1-5; TRBD1 is the table's D call, not checked against the DNA. TRBV21-1 is a pseudogene locus. This CDR3 is 16 amino acids long. CDR3 DNA sequence: TGTGCCAGCCGAACCGGGACAGGGGGCGGCAATCAGCCCCAGCATTTT. As protein: CASRTGTGGGNQPQHF.

This rearrangement joins TRBV11-3 to TRBJ2-7, with 7 bases aligning to TRBD2. The CDR3 contains 18 residues. V lost 7 bases to trimming and J lost 1 base; unmatched junction nucleotides: 19. Germline V gene sequence: CDR1 SGHNT, CDR2 YENEEA. The CDR3 bases are TGTGCCAGCAAGTTGTACCCCGGGGAGGGGCTTTCATCCTACGAGCAGTACTTC. Its protein product is CASKLYPGEGLSSYEQYF.

This chain links TRBV15 with TRBJ1-1; D unresolved. The CDR3 length is 13 residues. Trimming took off 5 bases at V and 5 bases at J, with 12 bases between the two ends. CDR1 LNHNV and CDR2 YYDKDF come from the germline V gene (reference sequence). CDR3 protein: CATSGFSETEAFF. The CDR3 DNA is TGTGCCACCAGCGGCTTTTCGGAGACTGAAGCTTTCTTT.

The J gene is TRBJ1-2, the V gene TRBV27, with TRBD1 as a possible D gene (5 bases). Germline loops: CDR1 MNHEY, CDR2 SMNVEV (reference sequence). Trimming removed 7 bases from V and 6 bases from J, with 18 bases in between. This CDR3 is built from 14 residues. In nucleotides, the CDR3 is TGTGCCAGCACCGACTTGGGGGGAGGGCATGGCTACACCTTC. Translated: CASTDLGGGHGYTF.

This clone came up a few times. The chain recombines TRBV7-9 with TRBJ2-5; D might be TRBD1 (6 bases). Trimming pared 7 bases from V and 5 bases from J, leaving 14 bases between. The germline CDR1 and CDR2 sequences are SEHNR and FQNEAQ (reference sequence). CDR3 size: 13 residues. The CDR3 nucleotides read TGTGCCAGCACCAAACAGGGCTTGGAGACCCAGTACTTC. Amino acid sequence: CASTKQGLETQYF.

This clone was picked up one time. The chain recombines TRBV18 with TRBJ2-7; 14 nucleotides match TRBD2. Germline CDR1 reads KGHSH; CDR2 reads LQKENI. Trimming took 3 bases from V and 6 from J; bases not matched to a gene: 10. The CDR3 contains 17 residues. The CDR3: CASSPTGTSGSGVEQYF. DNA of the CDR3: TGTGCCAGCTCACCGACCGGGACTAGCGGGAGTGGGGTCGAGCAGTACTTC.

Regarding this clone: This sample includes further DNA sequences coding for the same CDR3. The chain joins TRBV5-1 to TRBJ1-3; D remains unclear. The CDR3 extends over 14 amino acids. Trimming pared 5 bases from V and 0 bases from J, leaving 9 bases between. Germline CDR1 SGHRS, CDR2 YFSETQ. Here the CDR3 DNA reads TGCGCCAGCAGTCTCGGGATCTCTGGAAACACCATATATTTT. This gives the protein CASSLGISGNTIYF.

J is TRBJ2-3 and V is TRBV4-1; 9 nucleotides match TRBD1. The CDR3 is 18 amino acids. The V gene end was trimmed by 3 bases and the J gene end by 4 bases; junction bases not matched to a gene: 14. The germline V gene has CDR1 MGHRA and CDR2 YSYEKL. The CDR3: CASSHPRDRDSGADTQYF. As DNA, the CDR3 is TGCGCCAGCAGCCACCCTAGGGACAGGGATTCAGGGGCAGATACGCAGTATTTT.

This clone was counted only a few times. This chain connects TRBV18 to TRBJ2-6; 12 nucleotides align to TRBD2. CDR3 length: 17 residues. In germline, CDR1 is KGHSH, CDR2 LQKENI. J was trimmed by 2 bases and V by 7 bases; bases with no gene match: 6. CDR3 residues: CASFKLAGGTGANVLTF. DNA for the CDR3: TGTGCCAGCTTCAAACTAGCGGGAGGTACTGGGGCCAACGTCCTGACTTTC.